The present TCR beta chain was sequenced within a study of immune heterogeneity within non-small cell lung tumors. The overall study: Tumors were classified as 4 squamous cell carcinomas, around nine non-squamous carcinomas and 1 not otherwise specified.

Germline V gives CDR1 SGDLS, CDR2 YYNGEE. The V gene lost 3 bases and the J gene lost 7 bases, with 13 bases spanning the gap. The CDR3 consists of 13 residues. TCR beta CDR3 regions came from multiplex PCR with 32 forward V and 13 reverse J primers. TCRdb re-called the multiplex PCR reads with MiXCR, one entry per CDR3 protein. Counted here are approximately 9,800 distinct CDR3 sequences, 15% to 20% occurring once; the ten biggest clones make up more than 3%. Bulk tumor gDNA, 550 to 600 ng per sample, served as the TCR template. Several biopsies per primary tumor were taken during surgery, spaced as far apart as possible. It was patients with untreated, newly diagnosed non-small cell lung cancer who underwent curative surgery. Sample donors consisted of newly diagnosed non-small cell lung cancer patients who were undergoing surgery with curative intent. The study's findings and limits: A moderate but significant correlation was observed between local T-cell clonality and local tumor mutational burden (R 0.3 to 0.35). Within each patient, tumor sites shared identical dominant CDR3 beta clonotypes and also held site-unique high-frequency clones.

Many counts were recorded for this clonotype. Antigen: not known. The sequence was obtained from a man aged 40-50 years with non-small cell lung cancer. The chain is built from TRBV9 and TRBJ1-2; D possibly corresponds to TRBD1 (6 bases). The sequencing sample was made of lung tumor tissue. This chain's CDR3 is CASSEGGGGGYTF. CDR3 bases: TGTGCCAGCAGCGAGGGGGGGGGCGGTGGCTACACCTTC.